These 24 T cell receptor beta chains originate from one sample sequenced in a study of blood T cell repertoires in COVID-19 (dated by TCRdb to 2019 to 2021). Libraries were prepared through the immunoSEQ multiplex PCR assay. TCRdb took this table from immuneACCESS and kept in-frame rearrangements with V and J called. Such tables lack part of the clones; where checked against another copy, unresolved V genes explain under half of the gap, and the rest is unexplained. The sample table holds about 200,000 clones, of which 80% to 85% were seen once. The top ten constitute under 30% of the sample. Sequencing was performed on peripheral blood. These receptors were obtained from a man between 40 and 49 years old with acute or convalescent COVID-19.

J is TRBJ2-1 and V is TRBV18; 7 bases map to TRBD2. Germline CDR1 is KGHSH and CDR2 is LQKENI. The CDR3 is 15 residues long. Trimming removed 2 bases from V and 8 bases from J; junction bases left unmatched: 9. CDR3 amino acids: CASSPGAGVLDEQFF. CDR3 DNA sequence: TGTGCCAGCTCACCAGGCGCGGGAGTTCTCGATGAGCAGTTCTTC.

The rearrangement uses TRBV6-2 or TRBV6-3 and TRBJ1-4; D not certain. V lost 2 bases, J lost 5 bases, and 6 bases lay in between. The CDR3 totals 13 residues. The germline V gene has CDR1 MNHEY and CDR2 SVGEGT. DNA for the CDR3: TGTGCCAGCAGTTACCTGCGGAATGAAAAACTGTTTTTT. It translates to CASSYLRNEKLFF.

The chain uses TRBV2 and TRBJ2-7; D is perhaps TRBD2 (6 bases). The CDR3 loop spans 13 amino acids. CDR1 SNHLY and CDR2 FYNNEI come from the germline V gene. V dropped 0 bases and J dropped 6 bases, with 9 bases sitting between them. CDR3 in amino acids: CASSEALEGEQYF. The CDR3 DNA is TGTGCCAGCAGTGAAGCGCTGGAGGGCGAGCAGTACTTC.

The rearrangement joins TRBV19 to TRBJ1-5; 8 bases align to TRBD1. The germline V gene has CDR1 LNHDA and CDR2 SQIVND (reference sequence). Unmatched junction bases numbered 2, after V lost 3 bases and J lost 4 bases. This CDR3 contains 14 residues. The CDR3 DNA reads TGTGCCAGTAGTATGACAGGGGAAAATCAGCCCCAGCATTTT. Translated: CASSMTGENQPQHF.

V usage is TRBV6-1 and J usage is TRBJ1-3, with D tentatively TRBD1 (5 bases). The CDR3 sequence is 16 residues long. Per germline, CDR1 MNHNS and CDR2 SASEGT. The V end lost 1 base, the J end lost 0 bases, and 10 bases lay between the germline ends. In DNA, the CDR3 is TGTGCCAGCAGTGAAGGGGGGGTTTTCTCTGGAAACACCATATATTTT. Its protein is CASSEGGVFSGNTIYF.

Only one count was recorded for this clone. The rearrangement joins TRBV6-2 or TRBV6-3 to TRBJ1-5; 8 nucleotides line up with TRBD1. Germline trimming cut 5 bases from V and 1 base from J; bases unmatched to any gene: 10. The germline V gene has CDR1 MNHEY and CDR2 SVGEGT. This CDR3 has 17 amino acids. The CDR3 nucleotides read TGTGCCAGCAGTCTCCAGGGGGCAGGTTTGAGCAATCAGCCCCAGCATTTT. It codes for CASSLQGAGLSNQPQHF.

The V and J genes are TRBV7-3 and TRBJ2-1; 12 bases fit TRBD1. The CDR3 length is 15 residues. The V segment lost 1 base and the J segment 10 bases; nucleotides outside the gene matches: 5. Germline V gene lookup returns CDR1 SGHTA and CDR2 FQGTGA. The CDR3 region is CASSLMGQGAGEQFF. CDR3 DNA sequence: TGTGCCAGCAGCTTAATGGGACAGGGGGCGGGGGAGCAGTTCTTC. The variable domain in full, completed from reference TRBV7-3 and TRBJ2-1, reads GAGVSQTPSNKVTEKGKYVELRCDPISGHTALYWYRQSLGQGPEFLIYFQGTGAADDSGLPNDRFFAVRPEGSVSTLKIQRTERGDSAVYLCASSLMGQGAGEQFFGPGTRLTVL.

This chain joins TRBV5-1 and TRBJ1-6; D remains unclear. The CDR3 is made up of 11 amino acids. Trimming pared 4 bases from V and 16 bases from J, leaving 12 bases between. Germline V gene lookup returns CDR1 SGHRS and CDR2 YFSETQ. The CDR3 protein is CASSQEGPLHF. The CDR3 DNA follows: TGCGCCAGCAGCCAGGAAGGCCCGCTCCACTTT.

The genes are TRBV7-9 and TRBJ1-4; unclear D gene. The V end lost 4 bases, the J end lost 0 bases, and 12 bases lay between the germline ends. From germline, CDR1 is SEHNR and CDR2 FQNEAQ (reference sequence). The CDR3 has 16 amino acids. CDR3 protein: CASSSPEVATNEKLFF. CDR3 in DNA: TGTGCCAGCAGCTCCCCTGAGGTAGCAACTAATGAAAAACTGTTTTTT.

In regard to this clone: Other DNA sequences within the sample encode an identical CDR3. The rearrangement joins TRBV19 to TRBJ1-5, with 7 bases matching TRBD1. With V trimmed by 1 base and J by 7 bases, 4 bases remained unmatched. This CDR3 has 14 residues. Germline values: CDR1 LNHDA, CDR2 SQIVND (reference sequence). For the CDR3, the DNA is TGTGCCAGTAGTATAGGACAGGGAGGCCAGCCCCAGCATTTT. This sequence encodes CASSIGQGGQPQHF.

Here the CDR3 DNA reads TGTGCCAGCAGTGAAGCGGTGGGCGGGGGCGGCAATCAGCCCCAGCATTTT. This encodes CASSEAVGGGGNQPQHF. The J gene is TRBJ1-5, the V gene TRBV6-1, with D perhaps TRBD1 (6 bases). From germline, CDR1 is MNHNS and CDR2 SASEGT. V lost 0 bases to trimming and J lost 2 bases, with 14 bases between them. The CDR3 runs 17 residues.

V and J are TRBV7-2 and TRBJ2-1; TRBD2 matches at 8 bases. Germline V gene lookup returns CDR1 SGHTA and CDR2 FQGNSA. The CDR3 loop spans 14 amino acids. V lost 7 bases to trimming and J lost 2 bases; unmatched junction nucleotides: 4. CDR3 sequence (DNA): TGTGCCAGCACCTTTAGCGGGACCTACAATGAGCAGTTCTTC. Translating it yields CASTFSGTYNEQFF.

This chain uses TRBV6-5 with TRBJ2-5, with 8 bases fitting TRBD2. The germline V gene has CDR1 MNHEY and CDR2 SVGAGI. The CDR3 is made up of 15 amino acids. V was clipped by 6 bases and J by 5 bases; unmatched bases: 11. In DNA form, the CDR3 reads TGTGCCAGCAGCCAGGGACTAGTGCGGCTTGAGACCCAGTACTTC. This sequence encodes CASSQGLVRLETQYF.

V usage is TRBV19 and J usage is TRBJ2-1; a weak D match, TRBD2 (5 bases). The CDR3 covers 15 residues. Germline loops: CDR1 LNHDA, CDR2 SQIVND (reference sequence). V was shortened by 7 bases and J by 2 bases, with 15 bases between the two germline ends. CDR3 sequence reads: CASIGGPPPYNEQFF. Written as DNA, the CDR3 is TGTGCCAGTATCGGCGGGCCCCCACCCTACAATGAGCAGTTCTTC.

Worth noting for this clone: At one end, the junction sequence differs from germline, possibly due to a read error. The chain recombines TRBV11-2 with TRBJ1-2, with D hard to call. The CDR3 extends over 14 amino acids. Looked up from germline, CDR1 is SGHAT and CDR2 is FQNNGV. The CDR3 loop is CANSLVGANYGYTF. DNA for the CDR3: TGTGCCAACAGCTTAGTCGGGGCTAACTATGGCTACACCTTC.

V is TRBV14 and J is TRBJ2-3, with D possibly TRBD1 on 6 matching bases. V dropped 3 bases and J dropped 6 bases, with 13 bases sitting between them. The germline V gene has CDR1 SGHDN and CDR2 FVKESK. This CDR3 spans 14 amino acids. The CDR3 nucleotides read TGTGCCAGCAGCCAGGCTTCAAGGGGGGATACGCAGTATTTT. Its translation is CASSQASRGDTQYF.

A single count supports this clone. V gene TRBV19 combines with J gene TRBJ1-1; 9 positions agree with TRBD1. The CDR3 loop spans 13 amino acids. Germline lookup yields CDR1 LNHDA and CDR2 SQIVND (reference sequence). V dropped 10 bases and J dropped 5; count of bases not matched to a gene: 8. CDR3 sequence: CATTGGYSTEAFF. The CDR3 coding sequence is TGTGCCACTACAGGGGGCTATAGTACTGAAGCTTTCTTT.

The genes are TRBV6-1 and TRBJ2-1, with 7 bases matching TRBD2. The CDR3 sequence is 16 residues long. The V gene's germline CDR1 is MNHNS and CDR2 SASEGT. Losses at the gene ends were 4 bases for V and 3 bases for J; bases not matched to a gene: 9. The DNA of the CDR3 is TGTGCCAGCAGTGGGTGGTCGGGAGGTAGCTACAATGAGCAGTTCTTC. Encoded protein: CASSGWSGGSYNEQFF.

The chain couples TRBV11-2 to TRBJ1-5; D might be TRBD1 (5 bases). Trimming removed 4 bases from V and 5 bases from J, with 9 bases in between. CDR3 length: 13 residues. In germline, CDR1 is SGHAT, CDR2 FQNNGV. The CDR3 reads CASSSQGDQPQHF. In DNA, the CDR3 is TGTGCCAGCAGCTCTCAGGGCGATCAGCCCCAGCATTTT.

The rearrangement uses TRBV28 and TRBJ1-3, with D hard to call. Germline-derived CDR1 and CDR2 are MDHEN and SYDVKM. This CDR3 has 15 amino acids. The germline V and J ends were trimmed by 0 bases and 0 bases, with 6 bases remaining between them. CDR3 in DNA: TGTGCCAGCAGTTTATGGCAGAACTCTGGAAACACCATATATTTT. It is translated as CASSLWQNSGNTIYF. Full variable domain (remainder filled in from reference TRBV28 and TRBJ1-3): DVKVTQSSRYLVKRTGEKVFLECVQDMDHENMFWYRQDPGLGLRLIYFSYDVKMKEKGDIPEGYSVSREKKERFSLILESASTNQTSMYLCASSLWQNSGNTIYFGEGSWLTVV.

This sequence joins TRBV19 and TRBJ2-1; 9 bases map to TRBD2. Germline lookup yields CDR1 LNHDA and CDR2 SQIVND (reference sequence). The CDR3 is made up of 15 amino acids. V trimming: 4 bases; J trimming: 8 bases; junction bases outside the gene matches: 9. The CDR3 region has the DNA TGTGCCAGTAGTAGCCGTAGCGGGAGAGAGGATGAGCAGTTCTTC. Protein: CASSSRSGREDEQFF.

The chain uses TRBV19 and TRBJ1-5; no reliable D call. V was clipped by 10 bases and J by 0 bases, with 10 bases between them. This CDR3 region has 13 residues. Germline CDR1 LNHDA, CDR2 SQIVND (reference sequence). The CDR3 DNA reads TGTGCCACCAGCGAATATAGCAATCAGCCCCAGCATTTT. Protein: CATSEYSNQPQHF.

J is TRBJ2-7 and V is TRBV5-4; 13 bases align to TRBD2. This CDR3 is 15 amino acids long. The ends lost 3 bases at V and 4 bases at J; junction bases unmatched: 4. The germline gives CDR1 SGHNT, CDR2 YYREEE (reference sequence). CDR3 nucleotides: TGTGCCAGCAGCTGGGGGACTAGCGGGATTTACGAGCAGTACTTC. This sequence encodes CASSWGTSGIYEQYF.

V usage is TRBV3-1 (or the pseudogene TRBV3-2) and J usage is TRBJ2-7; 9 bases map to TRBD2. Germline-derived CDR1 and CDR2 are LGHDT and YNNKEL (reference sequence). The junction had 12 bases not matched to a gene; V was cut back by 0 bases and J by 6 bases. CDR3 length: 17 amino acids. DNA of the CDR3: TGTGCCAGCAGCCAAGACCCCGCCTTGGCGGGAGGGGGCGAGCAGTACTTC. Translating it yields CASSQDPALAGGGEQYF.